This T cell receptor (beta chain) was sequenced for a study of identical twins listed by TCRdb under 2016. In the study overall: To test whether fetal clonotypes persist, the study used deep sequencing on TCR alpha and beta repertoires from monozygotic twins, unrelated adults of various ages, and cord blood. To rule out contamination, the twin experiments were replicated at different times with different library preparation protocols. Broader findings and caveats from the paper: Fewer insertions were carried by abundant cord blood beta clonotypes; a weaker similar trend was observed in young adult naive repertoires, while no such trend was observed in memory repertoires. Invariant T cells such as MAIT and iNKT could partly confound zero-insertion analyses, though diverse VJ usage argued against this for most clonotypes. Excess twin sharing in beta out-of-frame sequences was weaker because fewer shared sequences lowered the signal-to-noise ratio. Because the same donors could not be followed over many years, conclusions were based on cross-sectional statistical analysis. Compared with coincidental sharing between unrelated individuals, out-of-frame TCR alpha sequences shared between twins had an excess of sequences with low generation probability. In monozygotic twins, recombination models systematically underestimated out-of-frame TCR alpha sharing, but the models matched the sharing seen between unrelated individuals.

Library method: 5' RACE. The sequencing machine was an Illumina HiSeq 2000. A universal primer binding site was added through template switching, and the final cDNA carried a unique molecular identifier so that TCR cDNA molecules could be counted accurately. First-strand cDNA for TCR alpha and beta chains was synthesized from specific primers in the conserved constant-segment region. Each cDNA library was double barcoded, with a SMART-Mk sample barcode plus Illumina barcodes, to control for contamination. TruSeq adapter sequences along with Illumina sample barcodes were introduced in two successive PCR steps. The TCR alpha and beta cDNA libraries were sequenced on the Illumina HiSeq platform using custom primers. As for the original processing: MiGEC processed the raw reads to extract unique molecular identifiers, while MiXCR was used to determine the CDR3 positions. Recombination models were inferred per individual with the repgenHMM and IGoR tools using an EM algorithm. The tcR package in R was used for shared clonotype analysis, with sharing normalized by the product of cloneset sizes. Out-of-frame nonproductive sequences were analyzed to study raw recombination free of thymic and clonal selection effects. TCRdb applied fastp at Q25 and MiXCR to the public reads, then kept only in-frame beta chains. Every CDR3 protein is listed once, alongside the most common genes and DNA of its rows. TCRdb, rather than the study authors, made the V and J calls. This sample holds roughly 1,500,000 distinct CDR3 sequences; under 35% were observed only once. The ten biggest clones cover over 0.25% of the sample.

On this clonotype: Its binding antigen is unknown. Base qualities are not provided; no much larger clone lies one nucleotide away.

Every donor was a healthy Caucasian. V is reduced by 7 bases and J by 4 bases, leaving a spacing of 17 bases between them. From its cysteine to its phenylalanine, the CDR3 spans 14 amino acids. Of all the DNA, just the CDR3 is kept, 42 bases in frame from base 1. As encoded in the germline V gene, CDR1 is SQVTM while CDR2 is ANQGSEA. The clonotype was recovered from a newborn girl in good health. The sequencing sample was made of cord blood. The rearrangement combines TRBV29-1 with TRBJ1-5; TRBD1 might be the D gene, on 5 matching bases. In nucleotide form, the sequence is TGCAGCGGTGCGGTGGGGGGAGCGAATCAGCCCCAGCATTTT. The resulting protein is CSGAVGGANQPQHF. Extended through the reference TRBV29-1 and TRBJ1-5 proteins, this CDR3 yields the full variable domain: SAVISQKPSRDICQRGTSLTIQCQVDSQVTMMFWYRQQPGQSLTLIATANQGSEATYESGFVIDKFPISRPNLTFSTLTVSNMSPEDSSIYLCSGAVGGANQPQHFGDGTRLSIL.